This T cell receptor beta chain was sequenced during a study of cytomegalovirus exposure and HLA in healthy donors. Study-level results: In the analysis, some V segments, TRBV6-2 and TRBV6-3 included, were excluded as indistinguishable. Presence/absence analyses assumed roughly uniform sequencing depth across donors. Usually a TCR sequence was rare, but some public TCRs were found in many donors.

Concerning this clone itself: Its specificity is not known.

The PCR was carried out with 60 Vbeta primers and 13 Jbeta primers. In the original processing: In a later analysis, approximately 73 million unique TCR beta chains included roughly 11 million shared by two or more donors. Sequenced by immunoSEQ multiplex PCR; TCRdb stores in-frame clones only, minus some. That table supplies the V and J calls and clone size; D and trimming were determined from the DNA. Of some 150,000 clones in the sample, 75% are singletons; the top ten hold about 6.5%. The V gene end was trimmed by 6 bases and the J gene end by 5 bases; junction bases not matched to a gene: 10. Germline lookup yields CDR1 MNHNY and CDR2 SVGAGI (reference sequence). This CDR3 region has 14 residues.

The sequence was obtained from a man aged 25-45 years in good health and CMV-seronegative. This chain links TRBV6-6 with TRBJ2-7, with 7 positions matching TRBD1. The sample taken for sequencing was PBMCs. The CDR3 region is CASSTTGVANEQYF. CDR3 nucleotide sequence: TGTGCCAGCAGCACTACAGGGGTAGCCAACGAGCAGTACTTC.